Following are 26 T cell receptor beta chains from one sample sequenced in a study of spatial heterogeneity in lung cancer. Indicated time point: blood at routine non-recurrence follow-up after resection. The sequenced material consisted of unsorted whole RNA from tumor, nontumor lung or frozen PBMC. One entry per CDR3 protein, called by TCRdb with MiXCR from the 5' RACE reads. The data show more than 25,000 distinct CDR3 sequences, 5.5% to 7% seen once. This material consisted of PBMCs, taken at follow-up. These receptors came from a male donor with early-stage non-small cell lung cancer.

This clonotype has ten or more counts. The chain is built from TRBV15 and TRBJ1-1, with 9 positions matching TRBD1. The V and J ends lost 5 bases and 6 bases, in that order; junction bases with no gene match: 4. Per germline, CDR1 LNHNV and CDR2 YYDKDF (reference sequence). The CDR3 runs to 13 residues. The CDR3: CATSGWTGAEAFF. CDR3 nucleotides: TGTGCCACCAGCGGATGGACAGGGGCTGAAGCTTTCTTT. Complete variable domain (other parts from reference TRBV15 and TRBJ1-1): DAMVIQNPRYQVTQFGKPVTLSCSQTLNHNVMYWYQQKSSQAPKLLFHYYDKDFNNEADTPDNFQSRRPNTSFCFLDIRSPGLGDTAMYLCATSGWTGAEAFFGQGTRLTVV.

This clonotype was picked up many times. The rearrangement links TRBV2 to TRBJ1-2; TRBD1 aligns across 7 bases. The junction had 5 bases not matched to a gene; V was cut back by 5 bases and J by 5 bases. The CDR3 covers 13 residues. The germline gives CDR1 SNHLY, CDR2 FYNNEI. As DNA, the CDR3 is TGTGCCAGCAGTCGGGACAGCCAGTATGGCTACACCTTC. Residues: CASSRDSQYGYTF.

This clonotype has ten or more counts. The chain uses TRBV6-1 and TRBJ1-1; unclear D gene. V shed 7 bases and J shed 5 bases, with 23 bases lying between them. Germline loops: CDR1 MNHNS, CDR2 SASEGT. This CDR3 is 16 amino acids long. The CDR3 loop reads CASTPPQRPGGTEAFF. The CDR3 DNA reads TGTGCCAGCACCCCACCCCAGAGACCTGGCGGGACTGAAGCTTTCTTT.

Ten or more counts support this clonotype. The V and J genes are TRBV7-3 and TRBJ2-2; 7 bases line up with TRBD1. The germline CDR1 and CDR2 sequences are SGHTA and FQGTGA. Trimming took 5 bases from V and 0 from J; bases not matched to a gene: 12. The CDR3 runs 18 residues. The CDR3 loop is CASSATPSGTANTGELFF. The CDR3 DNA sequence: TGTGCCAGCAGCGCAACCCCATCCGGGACAGCGAACACCGGGGAGCTGTTTTTT.

The chain recombines TRBV5-4 with TRBJ1-3, with a possible D match to TRBD1 (5 bases). The germline V and J ends were trimmed by 5 bases and 2 bases, with 14 bases remaining between them. This CDR3 comprises 15 residues. Per the germline V gene, CDR1 is SGHNT and CDR2 is YYREEE (reference sequence). The CDR3, as DNA: TGTGCCAGCAGTCCGACTGGGACGGCTGGAAACACCATATATTTT. Protein: CASSPTGTAGNTIYF.

The sample holds many counts of this clonotype. Here the CDR3 DNA reads TGTGCCAGCAGAACAGGGGCCCGCACAGATACGCAGTATTTT. It yields the protein CASRTGARTDTQYF. The chain recombines TRBV27 with TRBJ2-3, with TRBD1 matching over 7 bases. V shed 6 bases, J shed 1 base, and the junction held 4 bases outside the gene matches. CDR1 and CDR2 (germline): MNHEY, SMNVEV (reference sequence). The CDR3 sequence is 14 residues long.

This clonotype was picked up many times. J is TRBJ1-1 and V is TRBV29-1, with 8 nucleotides matching TRBD1. The CDR3 sequence is 15 residues long. Germline-derived CDR1 and CDR2 are SQVTM and ANQGSEA. V trimming: 6 bases; J trimming: 4 bases; junction bases outside the gene matches: 13. The chain's CDR3 is CSVVKSGTGATEAFF. Written as DNA, the CDR3 is TGCAGCGTCGTTAAAAGCGGGACAGGCGCCACTGAAGCTTTCTTT.

In this sample, this clonotype is medium-sized. The chain links TRBV3-1 to TRBJ2-7; D remains unclear. Germline CDR1 is LGHDT and CDR2 is YNNKEL (reference sequence). This CDR3 is 15 amino acids long. V shed 2 bases and J shed 3 bases, with 14 bases lying between them. The CDR3 reads CASSQMAPGDYEQYF. The CDR3 DNA reads as TGTGCCAGCAGCCAAATGGCCCCTGGGGACTACGAGCAGTACTTC.

The table lists this clonotype with many counts. The J gene is TRBJ2-7, the V gene TRBV29-1; 9 positions match TRBD1. The germline CDR1 and CDR2 sequences are SQVTM and ANQGSEA. CDR3 length: 13 amino acids. The J segment lost 7 bases and the V segment lost 5 bases, leaving 9 bases of the junction unmatched. The CDR3 loop is CSVSPGQGAEQYF. Here the CDR3 DNA reads TGCAGCGTTTCGCCGGGACAGGGTGCGGAGCAGTACTTC.

This chain links TRBV28 with TRBJ1-5; D is uncertain. The V and J ends lost 6 bases and 4 bases respectively, with 16 bases between them. This CDR3 contains 15 residues. Germline V gene lookup returns CDR1 MDHEN and CDR2 SYDVKM. CDR3 bases: TGTGCCAGCAGCGGACCACATTCTCCTAATCAGCCCCAGCATTTT. Its protein is CASSGPHSPNQPQHF.

This clonotype turned up a few times. This sequence joins TRBV6-5 and TRBJ1-6, with 7 positions matching TRBD1. The CDR3 is made up of 13 amino acids. The germline gives CDR1 MNHEY, CDR2 SVGAGI. J lost 7 bases, V lost 6 bases, and 3 bases had no gene match. The CDR3 spells CASRWTGNSPLHF. The CDR3 DNA reads TGTGCCAGCAGGTGGACAGGAAATTCACCCCTCCACTTT.

The chain is built from TRBV2 and TRBJ2-5; 14 bases match TRBD2. Germline assignment: CDR1 SNHLY and CDR2 FYNNEI. The CDR3 contains 18 residues. The V and J ends lost 6 bases and 4 bases, in that order; junction bases with no gene match: 13. The CDR3 loop reads CASSFFGLAGGGAETQYF. CDR3 in DNA: TGTGCCAGCAGCTTCTTCGGACTAGCGGGGGGAGGAGCAGAGACCCAGTACTTC.

This clonotype was counted ten times or more. The chain joins TRBV9 to TRBJ2-5; D might be TRBD2 (5 bases). The CDR3 is 15 residues long. The germline gives CDR1 SGDLS, CDR2 YYNGEE. Trimming removed 1 base at V and 1 base at J, with 11 bases between. CDR3 DNA: TGTGCCAGCAGCGTATTGGGAGATATCCAAGAGACCCAGTACTTC. Its translation is CASSVLGDIQETQYF.

In its sample, this clonotype is medium-sized (0.01 to 0.1%). The rearrangement uses TRBV5-1 and TRBJ2-7, with 9 bases that match TRBD1. Germline loops: CDR1 SGHRS, CDR2 YFSETQ. Trimming removed 4 bases from V and 3 bases from J; junction bases left unmatched: 8. The CDR3 is 15 amino acids. The CDR3 reads CASSEPGQGVYEQYF. In DNA form, the CDR3 reads TGCGCCAGCAGCGAACCGGGACAGGGAGTCTACGAGCAGTACTTC.

This clonotype is a singleton in its sample. This may arise from a read error, as a much more abundant clone is one base away. The rearrangement uses TRBV5-6 and TRBJ2-1, with D possibly being TRBD1 (6 bases). V gave up 0 bases and J gave up 4 bases, with 11 bases separating them. Germline lookup yields CDR1 SGHDT and CDR2 YYEEEE. The CDR3 covers 15 residues. The CDR3 DNA reads TGTGCCAGCAGCTTGGGTAACAGGGTTTACAATGAGCAGTTCTTC. Its translation: CASSLGNRVYNEQFF.

This clonotype has at least ten counts. The rearrangement uses TRBV30 and TRBJ2-2; 8 bases agree with TRBD1. Germline V lookup: CDR1 GTSNPN, CDR2 SVGIG (reference sequence). V was pared by 5 bases and J by 2 bases, with 4 bases of the junction left unmatched. This CDR3 spans 14 amino acids. CDR3 loop: CAWAGTGNTGELFF. CDR3 bases: TGTGCCTGGGCGGGGACAGGCAACACCGGGGAGCTGTTTTTT.

The chain joins TRBV12-3 or TRBV12-4 to TRBJ1-2, with D possibly being TRBD1 (6 bases). The CDR3 has 14 residues. The V end was cut by 6 bases, the J end by 6 bases, with 17 bases between. The CDR3 region has the DNA TGTGCCAGCAGGACCCCCGGACAGAGTCATGGCTACACCTTC. This sequence encodes CASRTPGQSHGYTF.

The rearrangement links TRBV5-5 to TRBJ1-2; D call uncertain. This CDR3 contains 12 residues. From germline, CDR1 is SGHKS and CDR2 YYEKEE (reference sequence). The V and J ends lost 0 bases and 8 bases respectively, with 8 bases between them. DNA for the CDR3: TGTGCCAGCAGCTTGGATGGGCGCGGCTACACCTTC. Protein: CASSLDGRGYTF. The full variable domain, its missing parts supplied by reference TRBV5-5 and TRBJ1-2, is DAGVTQSPTHLIKTRGQQVTLRCSPISGHKSVSWYQQVLGQGPQFIFQYYEKEERGRGNFPDRFSARQFPNYSSELNVNALLLGDSALYLCASSLDGRGYTFGSGTRLTVV.

This clonotype was counted at least ten times. This chain connects TRBV20-1 to TRBJ2-3; D may correspond to TRBD1 or TRBD2 (5 bases each). V dropped 5 bases and J dropped 4 bases, with 16 bases sitting between them. Germline V gene lookup returns CDR1 DFQATT and CDR2 SNEGSKA (reference sequence). The CDR3 covers 14 residues. The CDR3 reads CSAGWQGRSDTQYF. The CDR3 DNA sequence: TGCAGTGCTGGGTGGCAGGGACGGTCAGATACGCAGTATTTT.

V gene TRBV20-1 combines with J gene TRBJ1-5; D perhaps matches TRBD1 (6 bases). The CDR3 length is 14 residues. Between the trimmed V and J ends, which lost 6 bases and 3 bases, there was a span of 15 bases. Looked up from germline, CDR1 is DFQATT and CDR2 is SNEGSKA (reference sequence). As DNA, the CDR3 is TGCAGTGCGCAGCACCGGGACATCAATCAGCCCCAGCATTTT. It translates to CSAQHRDINQPQHF.

Within the sample, this clonotype is medium-sized. V gene TRBV29-1 combines with J gene TRBJ2-7; D is unresolved. Trimming pared 8 bases from V and 3 bases from J, leaving 5 bases between. The CDR3 is 9 amino acids. In germline, CDR1 is SQVTM, CDR2 ANQGSEA. CDR3 nucleotides: TGCAGCCCAATCTACGAGCAGTACGTC. It encodes CSPIYEQYV.

This clonotype has a count of ten or more. The rearrangement joins TRBV7-2 to TRBJ2-1, with 9 bases identical to TRBD1. The CDR3 has 17 amino acids. V shed 1 base and J 1 base; nucleotides not matched to a gene: 5. From germline, CDR1 is SGHTA and CDR2 FQGNSA. The CDR3 protein is CASSLGGTGLSYNEQFF. As DNA, the CDR3 is TGTGCCAGCAGCTTAGGAGGGACAGGGCTGTCCTACAATGAGCAGTTCTTC.

This clonotype was seen repeatedly, ten times or more. The V and J genes are TRBV4-1 and TRBJ2-1; D gene uncertain. Trimming shortened V by 1 base and J by 2 bases, and 6 bases separated the two germline ends. The CDR3 loop spans 14 amino acids. Looked up from germline, CDR1 is MGHRA and CDR2 is YSYEKL. CDR3 protein: CASSQAGTYNEQFF. Here the CDR3 DNA reads TGCGCCAGCAGCCAAGCTGGGACCTACAATGAGCAGTTCTTC.

The table lists this clonotype with many counts. The rearrangement joins TRBV7-2 to TRBJ2-3; 7 nucleotides line up with TRBD1. The CDR3 contains 14 residues. Germline values: CDR1 SGHTA, CDR2 FQGNSA. The junction had 3 bases not matched to a gene; V was cut back by 5 bases and J by 1 base. The CDR3 loop is CASSPGQGTDTQYF. In DNA, the CDR3 is TGTGCCAGCAGCCCCGGACAGGGCACAGATACGCAGTATTTT.

The gene calls are TRBV24-1 and TRBJ2-1; 12 nucleotides match TRBD2. The CDR3 covers 15 residues. V was clipped by 4 bases and J by 5 bases; unmatched bases: 2. Germline lookup yields CDR1 KGHDR and CDR2 SFDVKD. CDR3 amino acids: CATSERTSGNNEQFF. CDR3 DNA sequence: TGTGCCACCAGTGAACGGACTAGCGGGAACAATGAGCAGTTCTTC.

At least ten counts were recorded for this clonotype. The chain carries TRBV18 and TRBJ2-7, with a weak D call TRBD1 (6 bases). The CDR3 consists of 15 residues. Looked up from germline, CDR1 is KGHSH and CDR2 is LQKENI. V was trimmed by 0 bases and J by 3 bases, leaving 12 bases between them. The CDR3 bases are TGTGCCAGCTCACCACCGGAACAGGGAGTCTACGAGCAGTACTTC. Protein sequence: CASSPPEQGVYEQYF.